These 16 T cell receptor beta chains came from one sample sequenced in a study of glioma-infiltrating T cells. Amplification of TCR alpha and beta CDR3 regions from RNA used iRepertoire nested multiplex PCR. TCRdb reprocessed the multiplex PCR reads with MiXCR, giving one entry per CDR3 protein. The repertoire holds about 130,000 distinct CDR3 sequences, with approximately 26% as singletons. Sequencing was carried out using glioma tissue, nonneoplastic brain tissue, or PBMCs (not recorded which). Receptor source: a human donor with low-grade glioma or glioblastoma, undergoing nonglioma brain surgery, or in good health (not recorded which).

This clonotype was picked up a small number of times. CDR3 region: CASSSPVLGDTEAFF. CDR3 DNA: TGTGCCAGCAGCTCGCCCGTCCTGGGTGACACTGAAGCTTTCTTT. J is TRBJ1-1 and V is TRBV7-8, with D unclear. Germline CDR1 is SGHVS and CDR2 is FQNEAQ. The CDR3 runs 15 residues. V lost 4 bases and J 3 bases, leaving 15 bases between the germline ends.

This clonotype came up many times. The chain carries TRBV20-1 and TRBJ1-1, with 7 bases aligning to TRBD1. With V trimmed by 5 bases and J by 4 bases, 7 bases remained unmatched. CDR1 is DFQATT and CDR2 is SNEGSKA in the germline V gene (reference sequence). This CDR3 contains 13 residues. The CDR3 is CSAPSQGVTEAFF. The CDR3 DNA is TGCAGTGCTCCTAGCCAGGGGGTCACTGAAGCTTTCTTT.

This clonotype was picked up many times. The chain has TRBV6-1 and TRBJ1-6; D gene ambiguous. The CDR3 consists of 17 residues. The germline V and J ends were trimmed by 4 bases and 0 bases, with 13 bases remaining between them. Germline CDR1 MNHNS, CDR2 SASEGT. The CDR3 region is CASSGARSSSYNSPLHF. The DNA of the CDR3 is TGTGCCAGCAGTGGAGCCCGGAGTAGCTCCTATAATTCACCCCTCCACTTT.

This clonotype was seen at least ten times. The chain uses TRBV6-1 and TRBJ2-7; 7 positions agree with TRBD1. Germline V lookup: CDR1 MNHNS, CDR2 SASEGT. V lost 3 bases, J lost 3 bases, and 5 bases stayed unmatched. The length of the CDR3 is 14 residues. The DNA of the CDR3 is TGTGCCAGCAGTGAGGGGGACAGTCGCTACGAGCAGTACGTC. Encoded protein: CASSEGDSRYEQYV.

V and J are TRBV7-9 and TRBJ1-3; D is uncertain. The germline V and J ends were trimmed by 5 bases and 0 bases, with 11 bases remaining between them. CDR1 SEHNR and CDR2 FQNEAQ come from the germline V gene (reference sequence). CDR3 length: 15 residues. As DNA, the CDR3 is TGTGCCAGCAGCAGTTATTCTCGCTCTGGAAACACCATATATTTT. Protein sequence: CASSSYSRSGNTIYF. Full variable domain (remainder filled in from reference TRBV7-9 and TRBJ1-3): DTGVSQNPRHKITKRGQNVTFRCDPISEHNRLYWYRQTLGQGPEFLTYFQNEAQLEKSRLLSDRFSAERPKGSFSTLEIQRTEQGDSAMYLCASSSYSRSGNTIYFGEGSWLTVV.

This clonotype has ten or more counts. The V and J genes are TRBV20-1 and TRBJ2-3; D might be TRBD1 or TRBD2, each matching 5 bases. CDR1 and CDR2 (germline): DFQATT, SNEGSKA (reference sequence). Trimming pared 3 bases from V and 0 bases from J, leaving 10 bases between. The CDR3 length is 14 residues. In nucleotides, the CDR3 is TGCAGTGCTAGGTCGGGGCGTAGCACAGATACGCAGTATTTT. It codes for CSARSGRSTDTQYF.

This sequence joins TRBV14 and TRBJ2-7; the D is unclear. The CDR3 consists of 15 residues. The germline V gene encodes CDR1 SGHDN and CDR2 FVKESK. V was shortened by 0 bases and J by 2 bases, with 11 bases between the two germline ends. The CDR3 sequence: CASSQDVNRTYEQYV. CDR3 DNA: TGTGCCAGCAGCCAAGATGTTAACAGAACCTACGAGCAGTACGTC.

The CDR3 DNA reads as TGCGCCAGCAGCCGATTAGGCCCGCCGTCCTACGAGCAGTACGTC. Protein product: CASSRLGPPSYEQYV. The chain links TRBV10-2 to TRBJ2-7; no reliable D call. This CDR3 has 15 amino acids. Germline CDR1 is WSHSY and CDR2 is SAAADI. V was clipped by 6 bases and J by 1 base, with 16 bases between them.

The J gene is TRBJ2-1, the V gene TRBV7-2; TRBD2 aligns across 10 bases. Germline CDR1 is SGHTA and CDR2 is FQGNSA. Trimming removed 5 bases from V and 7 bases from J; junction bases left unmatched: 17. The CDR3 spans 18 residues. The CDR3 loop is CASSRTSGRGGGANEQFF. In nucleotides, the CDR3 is TGTGCCAGCAGCCGGACTAGCGGAAGGGGCGGAGGGGCGAATGAGCAGTTCTTC. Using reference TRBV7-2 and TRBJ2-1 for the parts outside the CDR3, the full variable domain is GAGVSQSPSNKVTEKGKDVELRCDPISGHTALYWYRQSLGQGLEFLIYFQGNSAPDKSGLPSDRFSAERTGGSVSTLTIQRTQQEDSAVYLCASSRTSGRGGGANEQFFGPGTRLTVL.

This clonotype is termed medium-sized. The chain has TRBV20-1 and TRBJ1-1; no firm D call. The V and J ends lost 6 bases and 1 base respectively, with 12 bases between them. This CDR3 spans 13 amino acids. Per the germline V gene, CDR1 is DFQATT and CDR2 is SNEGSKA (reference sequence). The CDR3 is CSALPGGNTEAFF. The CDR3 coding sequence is TGCAGTGCCCTCCCGGGAGGGAACACTGAAGCTTTCTTT.

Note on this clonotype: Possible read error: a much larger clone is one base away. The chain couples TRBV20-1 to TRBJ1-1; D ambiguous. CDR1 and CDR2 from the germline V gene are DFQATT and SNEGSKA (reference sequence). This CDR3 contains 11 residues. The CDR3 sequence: CSASGDTEALF. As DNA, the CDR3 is TGCAGTGCTTCGGGAGACACTGAAGCTTTATTT.

The chain's CDR3 is CASSAGTGGYEQYV. The CDR3 DNA is TGTGCCAGCAGCGCCGGGACAGGGGGCTACGAGCAGTACGTC. This chain uses TRBV3-1 with TRBJ2-7; 11 nucleotides agree with TRBD1. The junction had 3 bases not matched to a gene; V was cut back by 5 bases and J by 3 bases. Germline values: CDR1 LGHDT, CDR2 YNNKEL (reference sequence). The CDR3 sequence is 14 residues long.

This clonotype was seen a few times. The CDR3 coding sequence is TGCGCCAGCAGCCAAGGGTCGGGCAACTACAATGAGCAGTTCTTC. Protein product: CASSQGSGNYNEQFF. The V and J genes are TRBV4-1 and TRBJ2-1, with D unresolved. V shed 1 base and J shed 3 bases, with 10 bases lying between them. The CDR3 runs 15 residues. Germline V gene sequence: CDR1 MGHRA, CDR2 YSYEKL.

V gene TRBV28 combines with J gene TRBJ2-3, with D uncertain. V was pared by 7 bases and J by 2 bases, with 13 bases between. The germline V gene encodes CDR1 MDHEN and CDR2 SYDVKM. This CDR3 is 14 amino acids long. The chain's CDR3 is CASTSKGITDTQYF. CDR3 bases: TGTGCCAGCACCTCGAAAGGGATCACAGATACGCAGTATTTT.

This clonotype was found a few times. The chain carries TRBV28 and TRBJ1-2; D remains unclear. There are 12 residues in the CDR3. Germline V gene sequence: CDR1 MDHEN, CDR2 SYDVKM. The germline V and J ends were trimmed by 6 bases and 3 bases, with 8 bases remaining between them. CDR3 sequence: CASRGRYYGYTF. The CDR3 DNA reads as TGTGCCAGCAGGGGAAGGTACTATGGCTACACCTTC.

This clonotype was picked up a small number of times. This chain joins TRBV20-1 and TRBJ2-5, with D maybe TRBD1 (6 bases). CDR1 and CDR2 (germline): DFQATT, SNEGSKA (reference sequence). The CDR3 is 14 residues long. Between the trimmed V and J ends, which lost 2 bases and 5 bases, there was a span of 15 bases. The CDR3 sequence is CSARRGPQGETQYF. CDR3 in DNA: TGCAGTGCTAGAAGGGGACCTCAGGGGGAGACCCAGTACTTC.